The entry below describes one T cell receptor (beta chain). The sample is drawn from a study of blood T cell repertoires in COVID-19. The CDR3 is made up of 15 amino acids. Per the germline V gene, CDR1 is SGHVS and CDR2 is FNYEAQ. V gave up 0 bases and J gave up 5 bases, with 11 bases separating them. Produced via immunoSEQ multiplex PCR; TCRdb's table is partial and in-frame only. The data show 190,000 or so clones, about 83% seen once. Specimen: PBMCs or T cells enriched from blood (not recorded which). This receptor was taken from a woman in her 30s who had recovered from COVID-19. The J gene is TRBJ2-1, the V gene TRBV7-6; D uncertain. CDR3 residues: CASSLASLTDNEQFF. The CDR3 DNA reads TGTGCCAGCAGCTTAGCGTCGTTAACAGACAATGAGCAGTTCTTC.